This TCR beta chain derives from a study of shared clonotypes between healthy human individuals. At the level of the study: Serving as donors were a couple of women and a few men, whose ages spanned 18 to 49. Study-level points and caveats: Donors were few, which limited the genetic and exposure-history diversity represented.

Investigators divided CD4+ cells into CD45RA+ naive and CD45RA-negative memory subsets. CDR3 length equals 13 residues. The V gene's germline CDR1 is ENHRY and CDR2 SYGVKD. V was trimmed by 0 bases and J by 10 bases, leaving 10 bases between them. Details on this clone: Its antigen remains unknown.

The data were produced by immunoSEQ multiplex PCR, yet TCRdb's version contains in-frame clones alone and is incomplete. The sample has some 1.5 million clones, roughly 97% seen once. The TCR was taken from a young man in good health. The genes are TRBV10-3 and TRBJ2-4, with D perhaps being TRBD1 or TRBD2 (5 bases each). Sample: naive CD4+ T cells sorted from blood. Stated subset: CD45RA+ positively selected. The CDR3 bases are TGTGCCATCAGTGAGTCGGGGACCGAGATTCAGTACTTC. Translated: CAISESGTEIQYF.